What follows describes a single T cell receptor beta chain. What this receptor recognizes is not known. No per-base quality is available; no much larger clone lies one base away. Other DNA sequences within the sample encode an identical CDR3. The sample is drawn from a study of blood T cell repertoires in COVID-19 (dated by TCRdb to the early 2020s). Regarding the research as a whole: Samples covering the acute and convalescent phases of COVID-19 were provided by collaborators in the United States, Italy and Spain. The material from the prospective study consisted of cDNA or gDNA derived from T cells, B-cell-depleted T cells, or PBMCs. Deeply sampled blood TCRbeta repertoires from subjects exposed to, actively infected with, or recovered from COVID-19 were included in the dataset. A freely available public database, intended as a resource for researchers studying the immune response to SARS-CoV-2, is where the repertoires were released. Samples came from the ongoing ImmuneRACE study (first 160 participants) plus 1,254 subjects from 6 global collaborators. A de-identified subject ID, COVID-19 status, age in years and sex were almost always included in the sample metadata. HLA class I and class II types, where available, came from metadata supplied by the sample provider rather than from assay-based typing. The paper as a whole reports these results and caveats: Clinical and demographic metadata were provided uncurated, with the amount varying by source and participant.

TCRbeta CDR3 regions were amplified from genomic DNA by means of the immunoSEQ Assay, a bias-controlled multiplex PCR. The paper's data handling went like this. The number of nucleated cells in each sample was estimated by amplification of reference gene primers within the assay. Sequence reads were collapsed and filtered to measure the absolute abundance of every unique TCRbeta CDR3 rearrangement. Productive Simpson clonality was computed per sample as the square root of Simpson's diversity index over productive rearrangements. TCRdb provides this immuneACCESS table in a form limited to in-frame rearrangements. Some clones are lacking; in checked studies, under half of them reflect an unresolved V gene, and why the rest are absent is not known. V and J calls plus clone size are reproduced from that table; the DNA served to infer D and trimming. This sample holds roughly 440,000 clones; 70% to 90% were observed only once. The ten largest clones capture over 10% of the sample.

The germline V gene supplies CDR1 SQVTM and CDR2 ANQGSEA. Taken from cysteine to phenylalanine, the CDR3 has 12 residues. Only the CDR3 DNA is retained, 36 bases long and in frame from the first base. V sheds 4 bases and J sheds 0 bases, leaving 6 bases between their ends. At one collaborating source in Seattle, patients were enrolled during active infection and were followed longitudinally through the course of disease. The collaborating institutions used their own protocols to collect whole blood in K2EDTA tubes. For TCRbeta analysis, collaborators shipped samples as frozen whole blood, isolated PBMCs, or DNA extracted from either of those sample types.

The material sequenced was peripheral blood. The sequence was collected from a woman aged 50 to 60 with COVID-19, enrolled during active disease. The V and J segments used are TRBV29-1 and TRBJ1-1; the D gene lacks a confident call. The CDR3 corresponds to CSVGGLNTEAFF. The bases read TGCAGCGTTGGAGGATTGAACACTGAAGCTTTCTTT. Extended through the reference TRBV29-1 and TRBJ1-1 proteins, this CDR3 yields the full variable domain: SAVISQKPSRDICQRGTSLTIQCQVDSQVTMMFWYRQQPGQSLTLIATANQGSEATYESGFVIDKFPISRPNLTFSTLTVSNMSPEDSSIYLCSVGGLNTEAFFGQGTRLTVV.